Listed below are T cell receptor beta chains from one sample, sequenced in a study of cytomegalovirus exposure and HLA in healthy donors. Profiled with immunoSEQ multiplex PCR; TCRdb holds only in-frame clones, not every one. This table has 150,000 to 200,000 clones, roughly 80% appearing once. The sequenced material came from PBMCs. Receptor source: a female donor in good health and CMV-seronegative. CDR3s include the opening cysteine and the closing phenylalanine or tryptophan. A D gene is named only where the DNA matches it firmly. Some rows mark clone size as missing; the rest say once, few, many or name a class of expanded clone.

CDR3: CASSLDHPGDYTF
DNA: TGTGCCAGCAGCTTAGACCATCCTGGAGACTACACCTTC
V: TRBV7-8
size: NA
D: NA
J: TRBJ1-2

CDR3: CASSLTGPYEQYF
DNA: TGTGCCAGTAGTTTGACAGGTCCCTACGAGCAGTACTTC
V: TRBV19
size: NA
D: NA
J: TRBJ2-7

CDR3: CAWSETGRGGVRGYTF
DNA: TGTGCCTGGAGTGAGACGGGTAGGGGAGGAGTGCGAGGCTACACCTTC
V: TRBV30
size: NA
D: NA
J: TRBJ1-2

CDR3: CASSLVGTSQETQYF
DNA: TGTGCCAGCAGCTTGGTCGGGACTAGCCAAGAGACCCAGTACTTC
V: TRBV5-4
size: NA
D: TRBD2
J: TRBJ2-5

CDR3: CASSYSDTYEQYF
DNA: TGTGCCAGCAGTTACTCGGACACCTACGAGCAGTACTTC
V: TRBV6-5
size: few
D: NA
J: TRBJ2-7

CDR3: CASSLLGQGADTQYF
DNA: TGCGCCAGCAGCTTGTTAGGACAGGGGGCAGATACGCAGTATTTT
V: TRBV5-1
size: NA
D: TRBD1
J: TRBJ2-3

CDR3: CASSAGTRPYNEQFF
DNA: TGTGCCAGCAGCGCCGGGACTAGACCTTACAATGAGCAGTTCTTC
V: TRBV9
size: NA
D: TRBD2
J: TRBJ2-1

CDR3: CASSTPLSSTDTQYF
DNA: TGTGCCAGCAGCACGCCTTTGAGTAGCACAGATACGCAGTATTTT
V: TRBV9
size: NA
D: NA
J: TRBJ2-3

CDR3: CASSLLPRQGANGGYTF
DNA: TGTGCCAGCAGCTTACTCCCACGACAGGGGGCGAATGGTGGCTACACCTTC
V: TRBV5-4
size: few
D: TRBD1
J: TRBJ1-2

CDR3: CASSLVRGQEISGANVLTF
DNA: TGTGCCAGCAGCTTAGTTCGGGGACAGGAAATCTCTGGGGCCAACGTCCTGACTTTC
V: TRBV7-8
size: NA
D: TRBD1
J: TRBJ2-6

CDR3: CASPWDRAYIYSNQPQHF
DNA: TGTGCCAGCCCTTGGGACAGGGCCTATATATATAGCAATCAGCCCCAGCATTTT
V: TRBV27
size: NA
D: TRBD1
J: TRBJ1-5

CDR3: CASSPDRDATDTQYF
DNA: TGTGCCAGCAGCCCGGACAGGGACGCGACAGATACGCAGTATTTT
V: TRBV7-3
size: NA
D: TRBD1
J: TRBJ2-3

CDR3: CASSLSQAPRDTQYF
DNA: TGTGCCAGCAGTTTGTCGCAGGCCCCCCGCGATACGCAGTATTTT
V: TRBV28
size: NA
D: NA
J: TRBJ2-3

CDR3: CSVEEVAGVRNTQYF
DNA: TGCAGCGTTGAAGAGGTGGCAGGTGTAAGAAATACGCAGTATTTT
V: TRBV29-1
size: few
D: NA
J: TRBJ2-3

CDR3: CASRSPGRAQETQYF
DNA: TGTGCCAGCAGGTCACCCGGGAGGGCCCAAGAGACCCAGTACTTC
V: TRBV7-2
size: NA
D: TRBD2
J: TRBJ2-5

CDR3: CASSWGGDTGELFF
DNA: TGTGCCAGCAGCTGGGGGGGGGACACCGGGGAGCTGTTTTTT
V: TRBV7-3
size: NA
D: TRBD2
J: TRBJ2-2

CDR3: CASSPGPRTGGTEAFF
DNA: TGTGCCAGCAGCCCGGGACCCAGGACAGGGGGCACTGAAGCTTTCTTT
V: TRBV5-5
size: NA
D: TRBD1
J: TRBJ1-1

CDR3: CASSEAGGGNQPQHF
DNA: TGTGCCAGCAGTGAAGCCGGCGGGGGCAATCAGCCCCAGCATTTT
V: TRBV6-1
size: NA
D: NA
J: TRBJ1-5

CDR3: CASSSDRGRSQPQHF
DNA: TGTGCCAGCAGCTCGGACAGGGGACGATCCCAGCCCCAGCATTTT
V: TRBV11-2
size: NA
D: TRBD1
J: TRBJ1-5

CDR3: CASSLGQYNQPQHF
DNA: TGTGCCAGCAGCCTGGGACAGTACAATCAGCCCCAGCATTTT
V: TRBV6-5
size: few
D: TRBD1
J: TRBJ1-5

CDR3: CASSLDRAYEQYF
DNA: TGTGCCAGCAGCTTGGACAGAGCCTACGAGCAGTACTTC
V: TRBV5-8
size: once
D: NA
J: TRBJ2-7

CDR3: CASSWGVKTDTQYF
DNA: TGTGCCAGCAGCTGGGGGGTTAAAACAGATACGCAGTATTTT
V: TRBV4-2
size: few
D: NA
J: TRBJ2-3

CDR3: CASSRGLYYEQYF
DNA: TGTGCCAGCAGCAGGGGACTCTACTACGAGCAGTACTTC
V: TRBV5-6
size: once
D: NA
J: TRBJ2-7

CDR3: CASSWSFGQGAEGAFF
DNA: TGCGCCAGCAGCTGGTCATTTGGACAGGGGGCGGAGGGAGCTTTCTTT
V: TRBV5-1
size: once
D: TRBD1
J: TRBJ1-1

CDR3: CATSGLRDTEAFF
DNA: TGTGCCACCAGTGGCCTTCGGGACACTGAAGCTTTCTTT
V: TRBV15
size: NA
D: NA
J: TRBJ1-1

CDR3: CASSLEGIRNQPQHF
DNA: TGTGCCAGCAGCTTGGAGGGGATCCGCAATCAGCCCCAGCATTTT
V: TRBV5-5
size: NA
D: NA
J: TRBJ1-5

CDR3: CATVGALAPKSYNEQFF
DNA: TGTGCCACTGTCGGGGCACTAGCGCCCAAATCCTACAATGAGCAGTTCTTC
V: TRBV2
size: once
D: TRBD2
J: TRBJ2-1

CDR3: CASSLTANTGELFF
DNA: TGTGCCAGCAGCTTAACTGCGAACACCGGGGAGCTGTTTTTT
V: TRBV5-8
size: NA
D: NA
J: TRBJ2-2

CDR3: CASTLTGQGGNTIYF
DNA: TGTGCCAGCACGCTAACGGGACAGGGGGGAAACACCATATATTTT
V: TRBV6-6
size: NA
D: TRBD1
J: TRBJ1-3

CDR3: CASSSDRSSYNEQFF
DNA: TGTGCCAGCAGCTCGGACAGGAGCTCCTACAATGAGCAGTTCTTC
V: TRBV7-3
size: NA
D: TRBD1
J: TRBJ2-1

CDR3: CASSVETSGGAGEQFF
DNA: TGTGCCAGCAGCGTAGAGACTAGCGGGGGGGCAGGTGAGCAGTTCTTC
V: TRBV9
size: NA
D: TRBD2
J: TRBJ2-1

CDR3: CSVEVLGREDHNEQFF
DNA: TGCAGCGTTGAAGTATTAGGTCGGGAGGATCACAATGAGCAGTTCTTC
V: TRBV29-1
size: NA
D: TRBD2
J: TRBJ2-1

CDR3: CASSQPPGNEKLFF
DNA: TGTGCCAGTAGTCAACCCCCCGGGAACGAAAAACTGTTTTTT
V: TRBV19
size: NA
D: NA
J: TRBJ1-4